The clone carrying this T cell receptor beta chain came up a few times. What it binds is unknown. Isolation of PBMCs gave at least 6 million cells per sample. PCR was performed a second time for roughly 7 to 12 cycles using a sample-barcoded 5' primer and a J-beta primer mix. TCRdb analysed the 5' RACE reads with MiXCR anew, one entry per CDR3 protein. The repertoire has 1.6 million or so distinct CDR3 sequences, approximately 32% of them found once; the top ten carry roughly 10%. The sample comes from a study of blood T cells in healthy people across ages. Regarding the study as a whole: Aged donors had fewer naive CD4+ cells and lower diversity than long-lived donors.

The clonotype comes from a woman in her 30s in good health. Sample: blood.

This chain's CDR3 is CAISRTGGTEAFF. The CDR3, as DNA: TGTGCCATCAGTAGGACAGGGGGTACTGAAGCTTTCTTT. The chain links TRBV10-3 to TRBJ1-1; 10 nucleotides align to TRBD1. Germline V gives CDR1 ENHRY, CDR2 SYGVKD. This CDR3 has 13 amino acids. V shed 5 bases and J 5 bases; nucleotides not matched to a gene: 2.